Following are 25 T cell receptor beta chains from one sample sequenced in a study of OX40 agonist ivuxolimab in advanced cancers. The assay was immunoSEQ multiplex PCR, and TCRdb's table has in-frame clones only and misses some. In the table there are around 67,000 clones, roughly nine tenths of which are singletons. The specimen was CD4+ or CD8+ T cells sorted from blood, collected in a trial of the OX40 agonist ivuxolimab. Source of these receptors: an adult with an advanced solid tumor such as melanoma, head and neck, liver or kidney cancer.

The chain combines TRBV7-2 with TRBJ1-1, with D tentatively TRBD1 (5 bases). CDR1 and CDR2 from the germline V gene are SGHTA and FQGNSA. This CDR3 is built from 16 residues. Between the trimmed V and J ends, which lost 0 bases and 1 base, there was a span of 12 bases. The CDR3 here is CASSLAGPERNTEAFF. The CDR3 DNA reads as TGTGCCAGCAGCTTAGCGGGACCGGAGAGGAACACTGAAGCTTTCTTT.

The genes are TRBV18 and TRBJ2-2; possibly TRBD2 for D (6 bases). Trimming pared 1 base from V and 7 bases from J, leaving 13 bases between. Germline assignment: CDR1 KGHSH and CDR2 LQKENI. The CDR3 extends over 15 amino acids. For the CDR3, the DNA is TGTGCCAGCTCACCACACGGGGGTTACGGCGGGGAGCTGTTTTTT. It yields the protein CASSPHGGYGGELFF.

This rearrangement joins TRBV15 to TRBJ2-7; TRBD1 might be the D (6 bases). Germline values: CDR1 LNHNV, CDR2 YYDKDF (reference sequence). The CDR3 runs to 15 residues. V was trimmed by 3 bases and J by 3 bases, leaving 15 bases between them. CDR3: CATSREKTGYYEQYF. The CDR3 region has the DNA TGTGCCACCAGCAGGGAGAAGACAGGTTACTACGAGCAGTACTTC.

The genes are TRBV4-1 and TRBJ2-2, with D unclear. In germline, CDR1 is MGHRA, CDR2 YSYEKL. The CDR3 loop spans 14 amino acids. Trimming pared 2 bases from V and 6 bases from J, leaving 10 bases between. The CDR3 region is CASSQPSFAGELFF. CDR3 DNA sequence: TGCGCCAGCAGCCAACCCTCTTTCGCCGGGGAGCTGTTTTTT.

The sample holds one count of this clone. V is TRBV5-1 and J is TRBJ2-3; no firm D call. CDR1 and CDR2 (germline): SGHRS, YFSETQ. V was cut by 4 bases and J by 4 bases, with 10 bases left in between. CDR3 size: 13 residues. The CDR3 sequence: CASSRSQADTQYF. The CDR3 DNA reads TGCGCCAGCAGCAGGTCTCAGGCAGATACGCAGTATTTT.

The chain combines TRBV5-3 with TRBJ2-7; tentative D call: TRBD1 (6 bases). TRBV5-3 is marked as an open reading frame, function uncertain. Trimming cost V 0 bases and J 3 bases, with 22 bases left between them. The CDR3 runs 18 residues. The DNA for the CDR3 is TGTGCCAGAAGCTTGGGACAGGCTCAAGCACACCACAACTACGAGCAGTACTTC. The encoded protein is CARSLGQAQAHHNYEQYF.

The rearrangement uses TRBV19 and TRBJ2-5; TRBD2 agrees at 13 bases. V was pared by 4 bases and J by 5 bases, with 4 bases of the junction left unmatched. Germline lookup yields CDR1 LNHDA and CDR2 SQIVND (reference sequence). This CDR3 contains 15 residues. This CDR3 is CASSRTSGSRETQYF. The CDR3 region has the DNA TGTGCCAGTAGTAGGACTAGCGGGAGTCGGGAGACCCAGTACTTC.

Only one count was recorded for this clone. The J gene is TRBJ1-1, the V gene TRBV5-1; D is unclear. The CDR3 covers 11 residues. V was cut by 3 bases and J by 5 bases, with 5 bases left in between. CDR1 is SGHRS and CDR2 is YFSETQ in the germline V gene. The CDR3 reads CASSSRTEAFF. The CDR3 coding sequence is TGCGCCAGCAGCTCAAGGACTGAAGCTTTCTTT.

V is TRBV2 and J is TRBJ2-4, with D hard to call. V was clipped by 3 bases and J by 6 bases, with 9 bases between them. Germline-derived CDR1 and CDR2 are SNHLY and FYNNEI. The CDR3 covers 13 residues. CDR3 sequence reads: CASSDGWGNIQYF. The DNA of the CDR3 is TGTGCCAGCAGTGATGGTTGGGGAAACATTCAGTACTTC.

The chain uses TRBV5-1 and TRBJ2-4, with D maybe TRBD2 (5 bases). V gave up 0 bases and J gave up 1 base, with 8 bases separating them. Germline values: CDR1 SGHRS, CDR2 YFSETQ. There are 15 residues in the CDR3. CDR3 nucleotide sequence: TGCGCCAGCAGCTTGGGGACTCTCGCCAAAAACATTCAGTACTTC. This translates into CASSLGTLAKNIQYF.

The table lists this clone with a count of one. The J gene is TRBJ2-7, the V gene TRBV5-1; D is perhaps TRBD1 (5 bases). The CDR3 is 15 residues long. V gave up 0 bases and J gave up 3 bases, with 13 bases separating them. Per the germline V gene, CDR1 is SGHRS and CDR2 is YFSETQ. DNA of the CDR3: TGCGCCAGCAGCTTGGACCAGGGATCTTTCTACGAGCAGTACTTC. This sequence encodes CASSLDQGSFYEQYF.

The rearrangement links TRBV5-1 to TRBJ1-3; TRBD1 might be the D (6 bases). Deletions cut 2 bases from V and 6 bases from J, with 9 bases between. Germline assignment: CDR1 SGHRS and CDR2 YFSETQ. The CDR3 spans 13 residues. The chain's CDR3 is CASSLQGENTIYF. CDR3 nucleotide sequence: TGCGCCAGCAGCTTACAGGGCGAAAACACCATATATTTT.

This chain uses TRBV7-2 with TRBJ2-7; 10 positions match TRBD2. The germline gives CDR1 SGHTA, CDR2 FQGNSA. CDR3 length: 15 residues. V shed 2 bases and J 4 bases; nucleotides not matched to a gene: 5. The CDR3 DNA is TGTGCCAGCAGCTTAATAGCGGGAGGAGTTTACGAGCAGTACTTC. Translation gives CASSLIAGGVYEQYF.

This clone was detected a few times. V is TRBV25-1 and J is TRBJ1-2; D gene unclear. The CDR3 loop spans 13 amino acids. Trimming removed 3 bases at V and 5 bases at J, with 10 bases between. Germline assignment: CDR1 MGHDK and CDR2 SYGVNS. The CDR3 DNA sequence: TGTGCCAGCAGTGATCCGGGAGGGTATGGCTACACCTTC. It yields the protein CASSDPGGYGYTF.

V gene TRBV2 combines with J gene TRBJ1-6; D is ambiguous. V was cut by 7 bases and J by 7 bases, with 8 bases left in between. The V gene's germline CDR1 is SNHLY and CDR2 FYNNEI. This CDR3 contains 12 residues. CDR3 residues: CASMAENSPLHF. DNA of the CDR3: TGTGCCAGCATGGCAGAGAATTCACCCCTCCACTTT.

The rearrangement uses TRBV6-1 and TRBJ2-3; 7 positions agree with TRBD1. V was clipped by 7 bases and J by 0 bases; unmatched bases: 22. The length of the CDR3 is 20 residues. Germline lookup yields CDR1 MNHNS and CDR2 SASEGT. For the CDR3, the DNA is TGTGCCAGCACCGAAGCCACAGGGGCCCCTCATAACTTTAGCACAGATACGCAGTATTTT. Its translation: CASTEATGAPHNFSTDTQYF.

The V and J genes are TRBV7-9 and TRBJ2-1; 8 bases match TRBD1. The CDR3 extends over 17 amino acids. Germline loops: CDR1 SEHNR, CDR2 FQNEAQ (reference sequence). J gave up 6 bases and V 1 base, and 11 bases lay outside the gene matches. The CDR3, as DNA: TGTGCCAGCAGCTTAGGCGTAGGACAGGGTTCCGGCAATGAGCAGTTCTTC. This encodes CASSLGVGQGSGNEQFF.

J is TRBJ1-1 and V is TRBV28, with unresolved D. In germline, CDR1 is MDHEN, CDR2 SYDVKM. This CDR3 contains 11 residues. The V end was cut by 8 bases, the J end by 4 bases, with 8 bases between. The chain's CDR3 is CASGEGTEAFF. The CDR3, as DNA: TGTGCCAGCGGAGAGGGCACTGAAGCTTTCTTT.

This rearrangement joins TRBV6-5 to TRBJ1-3; D is undetermined. Germline V CDR1 and CDR2: MNHEY, SVGAGI. The CDR3 runs 14 residues. Trimming stripped 5 bases from V and 0 bases from J, with 8 bases between. The DNA of the CDR3 is TGTGCCAGCAGTCTGACGTTCTCTGGAAACACCATATATTTT. It yields the protein CASSLTFSGNTIYF.

V and J are TRBV5-5 and TRBJ2-5; 10 bases match TRBD2. With V trimmed by 6 bases and J by 5 bases, 10 bases remained unmatched. The germline V gene has CDR1 SGHKS and CDR2 YYEKEE (reference sequence). This CDR3 region has 15 residues. Here the CDR3 reads CASIFSGGLGETQYF. In DNA form, the CDR3 reads TGTGCCAGCATTTTTAGCGGGGGGCTAGGGGAGACCCAGTACTTC.

V usage is TRBV7-2 and J usage is TRBJ2-7, with 7 bases that match TRBD1. CDR1 is SGHTA and CDR2 is FQGNSA in the germline V gene. This CDR3 region has 15 residues. Trimming cost V 5 bases and J 0 bases; bases outside gene matches: 7. CDR3 sequence reads: CASSITRDSSYEQYF. Here the CDR3 DNA reads TGTGCCAGCAGCATTACCCGGGACAGCTCCTACGAGCAGTACTTC.

This clone was counted once. The chain uses TRBV5-1 and TRBJ1-1; D unclear. V dropped 4 bases and J dropped 0 bases, with 13 bases sitting between them. The CDR3 spans 15 residues. Germline V gene sequence: CDR1 SGHRS, CDR2 YFSETQ. CDR3 region: CASSEGGGMNTEAFF. The CDR3 nucleotides are TGCGCCAGCAGCGAGGGAGGAGGCATGAACACTGAAGCTTTCTTT. The full variable domain, with the rest looked up from reference TRBV5-1 and TRBJ1-1, is KAGVTQTPRYLIKTRGQQVTLSCSPISGHRSVSWYQQTPGQGLQFLFEYFSETQRNKGNFPGRFSGRQFSNSRSEMNVSTLELGDSALYLCASSEGGGMNTEAFFGQGTRLTVV.

The chain is built from TRBV5-5 and TRBJ1-1; D is perhaps TRBD1 (5 bases). The CDR3 runs to 14 residues. V was shortened by 0 bases and J by 5 bases, with 11 bases between the two germline ends. The V gene's germline CDR1 is SGHKS and CDR2 YYEKEE (reference sequence). For the CDR3, the DNA is TGTGCCAGCAGCTTGGACTGGGGGTGGACTGAAGCTTTCTTT. Translating gives CASSLDWGWTEAFF. Full variable domain (outside the CDR3, taken from reference TRBV5-5 and TRBJ1-1): DAGVTQSPTHLIKTRGQQVTLRCSPISGHKSVSWYQQVLGQGPQFIFQYYEKEERGRGNFPDRFSARQFPNYSSELNVNALLLGDSALYLCASSLDWGWTEAFFGQGTRLTVV.

The chain employs TRBV19 and TRBJ1-4, with 9 bases fitting TRBD1. Germline-derived CDR1 and CDR2 are LNHDA and SQIVND (reference sequence). With V trimmed by 5 bases and J by 7 bases, 5 bases remained unmatched. CDR3 length equals 14 residues. The CDR3 here is CASSRGQGTEKLFF. CDR3 sequence (DNA): TGTGCCAGTAGTCGAGGACAGGGGACTGAAAAACTGTTTTTT.

V is TRBV2 and J is TRBJ1-5, with 7 bases that match TRBD1. Trimming at V came to 4 bases and at J to 3 bases, leaving 3 bases not matched to a gene. Germline V gene data show CDR1 as SNHLY and CDR2 as FYNNEI. This CDR3 has 14 residues. CDR3 coding DNA: TGTGCCAGCAGTGCGACAGGGTACAATCAGCCCCAGCATTTT. It yields the protein CASSATGYNQPQHF.